A selection of T cell receptor beta chains follows, all from one sample in a study of cytomegalovirus exposure and HLA in healthy donors. TCRdb's table, derived via immunoSEQ multiplex PCR, lists solely in-frame clones and lacks some. Of under 200,000 clones listed, around 78% were seen once; the top ten hold around 3.2%. Sequenced sample: PBMCs. The receptors shown here come from a woman aged 45-60 years in good health and CMV-seropositive. The CDR3 runs from the conserved cysteine through the conserved F or W. The D gene is left open where the match is weak. Size is stated for part of the rows, as once, few or many counts, or as a class when the clone is expanded.

>TRBV5-4|.|TRBJ1-1|TRBD1
TGTGCCAGCAGCCCGGGACAGGGGCTGGGGAACACTGAAGCTTTCTTT
CASSPGQGLGNTEAFF
>TRBV5-8|.|TRBJ2-7|.
TGTGCCAGCAGCTTGGTAACGACGGGGGAGCAGTACTTC
CASSLVTTGEQYF
>TRBV19|.|TRBJ1-2|.
TGTGCCAGTAGTATAGTGAGGACACTCTATGGCTACACCTTC
CASSIVRTLYGYTF
>TRBV29-1|.|TRBJ2-7|TRBD1
TGCAGCGTCGGGACAGGAATGGAGCAGTACTTC
CSVGTGMEQYF
>TRBV18|.|TRBJ2-1|TRBD2
TGTGCCAGCTCACCCTCCGAAGCGGGGGGCGAGCAGTTCTTC
CASSPSEAGGEQFF
>TRBV7-9|.|TRBJ2-5|TRBD2
TGTTCCAGCAGCTGGGGACTAGCGGGAGAGACCCAGTACTTC
CSSSWGLAGETQYF
>TRBV4-3|.|TRBJ1-2|.
TGCGCCAGCAGCCAAGAGCGGTTACAACTCTATGGCTACACCTTC
CASSQERLQLYGYTF
>TRBV30|.|TRBJ2-2|TRBD1
TGTGCCTGGACGAGACAGGGGTTGGACACCGGGGAGCTGTTTTTT
CAWTRQGLDTGELFF
>TRBV2|.|TRBJ2-7|.
TGTGCCAGCAGCAGGGGTTCGGGCTACGAGCAGTACTTC
CASSRGSGYEQYF
>TRBV28|.|TRBJ1-3|.
TGTGCCAGCAGTTTACGCACATACGTCTCTGGAAACACCATATATTTT
CASSLRTYVSGNTIYF
>TRBV5-1|.|TRBJ1-2|.
TGCGCCAGCAGCTTGGCCCCCGGGACAATCTTAAACTATGGCTACACCTTC
CASSLAPGTILNYGYTF
>TRBV12-1|few|TRBJ2-6|.
.
CASSFGSGTGISGANVLTF
>TRBV6-5|.|TRBJ2-2|TRBD2
TGTGCCAGCAGTACTAGCGGGAGAGGGGTCGGGGAGCTGTTTTTT
CASSTSGRGVGELFF
>TRBV5-4|.|TRBJ2-3|TRBD2
TGTGCCAGCAGCATTGGGACTAGCGGGGTGAGCACAGATACGCAGTATTTT
CASSIGTSGVSTDTQYF
>TRBV19|.|TRBJ1-5|.
TGTGCCAGTAGTATAGCGGCGGGGTCCAGCAATCAGCCCCAGCATTTT
CASSIAAGSSNQPQHF
>TRBV7-2|.|TRBJ1-5|.
TGTGCCAGCAGCTCCCCACGAGGAAATCAGCCCCAGCATTTT
CASSSPRGNQPQHF
>TRBV6-6|.|TRBJ1-5|.
TGTGCCAGCAGTTACCCGGGGGTAAGCAATCAGCCCCAGCATTTT
CASSYPGVSNQPQHF
>TRBV18|.|TRBJ2-2|.
TGTGCCAGCTCACCACAGGGGGCGAACACCGGGGAGCTGTTTTTT
CASSPQGANTGELFF
>TRBV27|.|TRBJ2-1|TRBD2
TGTGCCAGCAGTGTGACTAGCGGACCGAACAATGAGCAGTTCTTC
CASSVTSGPNNEQFF
>TRBV6-4|.|TRBJ1-2|.
TGTGCCAGCAGTGAGGACTTTGGGGGCTACACCTTC
CASSEDFGGYTF
>TRBV6-6|.|TRBJ2-1|TRBD2
TGTGCCAGCAGTTACGGGGCGGGGGGGCGGAACAATGAGCAGTTCTTC
CASSYGAGGRNNEQFF
>TRBV11-3|.|TRBJ2-2|TRBD1
TGTGCCAGCAGCTTCCGGCCCGGACAGGGGGCCGGGGAGCTGTTTTTT
CASSFRPGQGAGELFF
>TRBV5-5|.|TRBJ2-7|TRBD2
TGTGCCAGCAGCTGGACCCTAGCGGGAGAGCAGTACTTC
CASSWTLAGEQYF
>TRBV4-3|.|TRBJ2-7|TRBD2
TGCGCCAGCAGCCAAGAATATCGGACTAGGGCTTACGAGCGGTACTTC
CASSQEYRTRAYERYF
>TRBV7-2|few|TRBJ1-2|.
TGTGCCAGCAGCCCTGACACAGGGTCCTATGGCTACACCTTC
CASSPDTGSYGYTF
>TRBV20-1|.|TRBJ1-1|TRBD1
TGCAGTGCTAGAATACAGGGGAAAGCTTTCTTT
CSARIQGKAFF
>TRBV7-8|.|TRBJ2-7|.
TGTGCCAGCAGCCGGGGGTCCGACGAGCAGTACTTC
CASSRGSDEQYF
>TRBV28|.|TRBJ1-1|.
TGTGCCAGCAGTCCCCCTGGCGGGCTCATGAACACTGAAGCTTTCTTT
CASSPPGGLMNTEAFF
>TRBV4-1|.|TRBJ2-4|TRBD1
TGCGCCAGCAGCCAAGGCCCTGGGGGACAGGGGGCCAAAAACAGTCAGTACTTC
CASSQGPGGQGAKNSQYF
>TRBV18|.|TRBJ1-5|.
TGTGCCAGCTCACCAGGGGGGACCGTTCAGCCCCAGCATTTT
CASSPGGTVQPQHF
>TRBV9|.|TRBJ2-7|TRBD1
TGTGCCAGCAGCGTAGGTGGGACAGGGGTGAACGAGCAGTACTTC
CASSVGGTGVNEQYF
>TRBV10-3|.|TRBJ1-1|.
TGTGCCATCAGTGAGTCTAGTGCTGAAGCTTTCTTT
CAISESSAEAFF
>TRBV28|.|TRBJ1-2|.
TGTGCCAGCAGTTTAGAGGCGGGGGAAGGCTACACCTTC
CASSLEAGEGYTF
>TRBV2|few|TRBJ2-3|TRBD2
TGTGCCAGCGGCTTGGGACTACCCACAGATACGCAGTATTTT
CASGLGLPTDTQYF
>TRBV5-1|.|TRBJ1-2|TRBD1
TGCGCCAGCAGCCCTGACAGGGGTAACTATGGCTACACCTTC
CASSPDRGNYGYTF
>TRBV5-1|.|TRBJ1-2|.
TGCGCCAGCAGCGAGCAGGGCGACTATGGCTACACCTTC
CASSEQGDYGYTF